A selection of T cell receptor beta chains follows, all from one sample in a study of cytomegalovirus exposure and HLA in healthy donors. This table comes from immunoSEQ multiplex PCR, and its TCRdb copy is limited to in-frame clones, with some not included. The sample carries roughly 110,000 clones, approximately 80% recorded once. Source material: PBMCs. Receptors originate from a woman aged 25 to 39 in good health and CMV-seronegative. Each CDR3 is given without its conserved first and last residue. The order of the fields is J gene, V gene, CDR3 protein.

TRBJ2-7 | TRBV30 | AGGTATGEQY
TRBJ2-5 | TRBV29-1 | SGTEHQETQY
TRBJ1-1 | TRBV7-2 | ASSLAFALNTEAF
TRBJ1-2 | TRBV5-6 | ASSLLQGYGGYT
TRBJ2-1 | TRBV30 | AWSVLLTSGRSGEQF
TRBJ2-7 | TRBV13 | ASSFQTSGGDEQY
TRBJ1-2 | TRBV4-3 | ASSPTRGHYGYT
TRBJ1-2 | TRBV5-8 | ASSLFFGSYGYT
TRBJ2-5 | TRBV5-1 | ASSLGPGVEKTQY
TRBJ2-7 | TRBV30 | AWSSTGTAPYEQY
TRBJ2-3 | TRBV2 | ASSRSVGTDTQY
TRBJ1-1 | TRBV9 | ASSTAPGTEAF
TRBJ1-1 | TRBV6-6 | ASVYLNTEAF
TRBJ2-3 | TRBV2 | ASSRQRGGLTDTQY
TRBJ2-5 | TRBV18 | ASSPPGETQY
TRBJ1-1 | TRBV28 | ASSSPLTGGGWTNTEAF
TRBJ1-1 | TRBV6-1 | ASSAGTGVRAF
TRBJ1-2 | TRBV5-4 | ASSIGGAGHGYT
TRBJ1-1 | TRBV30 | AWTRGATEAF
TRBJ1-1 | TRBV5-1 | ASSLAQQNTEAF
TRBJ1-2 | TRBV11-3 | ASSLGAGYGYT
TRBJ1-4 | TRBV30 | AWSTGYSEKLF
TRBJ2-7 | TRBV11-2 | ASSLFEASYEQY
TRBJ1-1 | TRBV6-5 | ASTPGRGRASKAF
TRBJ1-2 | TRBV6-1 | ASSEEGRGAGDYGYT
TRBJ1-2 | TRBV7-9 | ASSLSQTPYGYT
TRBJ2-3 | TRBV29-1 | SVEASGSTDTQY
TRBJ1-3 | TRBV30 | AWRDSVLRFSGNTIY
TRBJ1-2 | TRBV15 | ATSRESRGNYGYT
TRBJ2-7 | TRBV7-9 | ASSFSGPSYEQY
TRBJ1-2 | TRBV27 | ASRGQKLYGYT
TRBJ1-1 | TRBV6-5 | ASSLFQGNEAF
TRBJ2-3 | TRBV4-3 | ASSPERGGASDTQY
TRBJ2-3 | TRBV5-4 | ASSLTLAGPTDTQY
TRBJ1-1 | TRBV7-6 | ASRYLSGERNTEAF
TRBJ1-2 | TRBV7-9 | ASRPPGQGGLRYGYT
TRBJ2-3 | TRBV6-5 | ASSYSPTGGDTQY
TRBJ2-1 | TRBV7-6 | ASQQWREGYNEQF
TRBJ2-1 | TRBV5-1 | ASSFGLAGGKVDEQF
TRBJ1-1 | TRBV14 | ASSQVTSVIF